This TCR beta chain is drawn from a study of blood T cell repertoires in COVID-19. Authors' processing steps: Nucleated cell counts were estimated from reference gene primer amplification. Produced via immunoSEQ multiplex PCR; TCRdb's table is partial and in-frame only. Clone size and V and J calls were adopted from that table, with D and trimming inferred from the DNA. The sample shows 200,000 or so clones, 80% to 90% of them seen only once. V trimming: 6 bases; J trimming: 6 bases; junction bases outside the gene matches: 4. The CDR3 runs 13 residues. This TCR was recovered from a woman in her sixties or seventies with acute or convalescent COVID-19. This rearrangement joins TRBV12-3 or TRBV12-4 to TRBJ1-5, with 8 bases that match TRBD1. The sample was peripheral blood. CDR3 protein: CASRPGGSQPQHF. DNA for the CDR3: TGTGCCAGCAGACCAGGGGGCTCTCAGCCCCAGCATTTT.